This TCR beta chain appears in the sequencing data of a study of breast tumors, draining lymph nodes, adjacent tissues. Study conclusions and caveats: Tumor T cell lymph node origin was a supported hypothesis, not proven. Compared with basal-like, luminal-like tumors shared significantly more repertoire with nontumor tissue. Tumor TCR diversity was below lymph nodes but above nontumor tissue.

This clonotype rates as medium-sized (0.01 to 0.1%). Its antigen is unidentified. The length of the CDR3 is 14 residues. The V gene's germline CDR1 is MNHNS and CDR2 SASEGT. V shed 5 bases and J 3 bases; nucleotides not matched to a gene: 3. Each CDR3 protein is one row after TCRdb ran MiXCR on the multiplex PCR reads. The profile shows 10,000 or so distinct CDR3 sequences, about two fifths of them singletons. The source material was tumor-adjacent breast tissue. This receptor was obtained from a female donor with breast cancer. Some clones in this sample may be carry-over from other donors' samples. This chain uses TRBV6-1 with TRBJ1-3; 8 nucleotides match TRBD1. This CDR3 reads CASSPGGFGNTIYF. CDR3 DNA: TGTGCCAGCAGTCCAGGGGGCTTTGGAAACACCATATATTTT.